The next 21 T cell receptor beta chains were all read from a single sample in a study of cytomegalovirus exposure and HLA in healthy donors. The PCR was carried out with 60 Vbeta primers and 13 Jbeta primers. Libraries were prepared by immunoSEQ multiplex PCR; TCRdb keeps only in-frame clonotypes and omits some of them. Of approximately 190,000 clones listed, under 70% are singletons. The source material was PBMCs. All receptors derive from a man in his forties or fifties in good health and CMV-seropositive.

The V call is TRBV6-1, the J call TRBJ2-7; D may be TRBD2 (6 bases). The CDR3 sequence is 14 residues long. Germline V gene data show CDR1 as MNHNS and CDR2 as SASEGT. The V end was cut by 11 bases, the J end by 0 bases, with 17 bases between. CDR3 residues: CAHKEGRSSYEQYF. The CDR3 DNA sequence: TGTGCCCACAAGGAGGGGAGGAGCTCCTACGAGCAGTACTTC.

CDR3 bases: TGCGCCAGCAGCTTGGGGAGCGCGGGACTAAACGGGGAGACCCAGTACTTC. This sequence encodes CASSLGSAGLNGETQYF. V is TRBV5-1 and J is TRBJ2-5, with 7 bases matching TRBD2. Germline CDR1 SGHRS, CDR2 YFSETQ. V lost 0 bases and J lost 5; bases outside the gene matches: 13. The CDR3 loop spans 17 amino acids.

V gene TRBV5-8 combines with J gene TRBJ2-1, with 11 bases fitting TRBD2. The germline gives CDR1 SGHTS, CDR2 YDEGEE. This CDR3 has 16 residues. V shed 4 bases, J shed 0 bases, and the junction held 3 bases outside the gene matches. CDR3 sequence: CASSPSGGISYNEQFF. The CDR3 DNA is TGTGCCAGCAGCCCTAGCGGGGGGATCTCCTACAATGAGCAGTTCTTC.

V usage is TRBV6-5 and J usage is TRBJ2-5, with D perhaps TRBD1 (6 bases). CDR1 is MNHEY and CDR2 is SVGAGI in the germline V gene. V was shortened by 5 bases and J by 5 bases, with 15 bases between the two germline ends. The CDR3 has 14 residues. The CDR3 sequence is CASSAGQLLETQYF. CDR3 DNA: TGTGCCAGCAGTGCCGGACAGCTGCTGGAGACCCAGTACTTC.

The rearrangement joins TRBV18 to TRBJ2-5, with 8 bases fitting TRBD2. The J call may not be correct, given that the DNA end is closer to TRBJ2-7. This CDR3 comprises 14 residues. The V gene's germline CDR1 is KGHSH and CDR2 LQKENI. Here the CDR3 reads CASSPLRGADEQYF. In DNA form, the CDR3 reads TGTGCCAGCTCACCACTGCGGGGGGCGGACGAGCAGTACTTC.

The chain is built from TRBV5-4 and TRBJ2-7, with 7 bases identical to TRBD2. Trimming at V came to 0 bases and at J to 1 base, leaving 4 bases not matched to a gene. The CDR3 contains 15 residues. Germline assignment: CDR1 SGHNT and CDR2 YYREEE (reference sequence). The DNA of the CDR3 is TGTGCCAGCAGCTTGGGGGCGGGGGATTCCTACGAGCAGTACTTC. It translates to CASSLGAGDSYEQYF.

The chain links TRBV19 to TRBJ2-5; TRBD1 matches 9 bases. Germline V gene lookup returns CDR1 LNHDA and CDR2 SQIVND (reference sequence). There are 15 residues in the CDR3. V lost 7 bases, J lost 4 bases, and 10 bases stayed unmatched. The CDR3 loop reads CASTTTGGFGETQYF. CDR3 in DNA: TGTGCCAGTACCACGACAGGGGGGTTCGGAGAGACCCAGTACTTC.

V is TRBV7-2 and J is TRBJ1-6, with D maybe TRBD1 (5 bases). The CDR3 length is 13 residues. V was pared by 7 bases and J by 9 bases, with 13 bases between. CDR1 SGHTA and CDR2 FQGNSA come from the germline V gene. The CDR3 coding sequence is TGTGCCAGCACCCAAAGGACACGTTCACCCCTCCACTTT. As protein: CASTQRTRSPLHF.

The chain uses TRBV7-3 and TRBJ1-5, with D possibly TRBD1 on 5 matching bases. Deletions cut 10 bases from V and 1 base from J, with 23 bases between. Germline V gene lookup returns CDR1 SGHTA and CDR2 FQGTGA. The CDR3 runs 17 residues. The CDR3 reads CAIGRGKPVRSNQPQHF. DNA of the CDR3: TGTGCCATCGGCCGGGGGAAGCCGGTAAGGAGCAATCAGCCCCAGCATTTT.

The chain carries TRBV10-3 and TRBJ2-7; possible D gene TRBD2, 6 bases. With 6 bases removed from V and 3 bases from J, the gap between germline ends came to 12 bases. CDR1 is ENHRY and CDR2 is SYGVKD in the germline V gene. The CDR3 sequence is 13 residues long. The CDR3 here is CAIRQKGGYEQYF. The CDR3 DNA follows: TGTGCCATCAGGCAGAAGGGAGGCTACGAGCAGTACTTC.

Here the CDR3 reads CASSSSGGLYEQYF. The CDR3 DNA reads TGTGCCAGCAGCAGTAGCGGGGGGCTCTACGAGCAGTACTTC. This chain joins TRBV5-4 and TRBJ2-7; TRBD2 matches at 10 bases. The CDR3 consists of 14 residues. Germline assignment: CDR1 SGHNT and CDR2 YYREEE (reference sequence). V shed 4 bases, J shed 3 bases, and the junction held 4 bases outside the gene matches.

This clone was counted between two and nine times. The chain couples TRBV7-9 to TRBJ2-5; possible D gene TRBD2, 5 bases. Germline V CDR1 and CDR2: SEHNR, FQNEAQ (reference sequence). Trimming removed 6 bases at V and 11 bases at J, with 16 bases between. The CDR3 length is 12 residues. The CDR3 nucleotides read TGTGCCAGCAGTTTCCAGCTCGGGGAGCAGTACTTC. Its protein is CASSFQLGEQYF.

This clone was picked up a small number of times. J is TRBJ2-3 and V is TRBV4-3, with 8 bases fitting TRBD2. Germline lookup yields CDR1 LGHNA and CDR2 YSLEER. This CDR3 is built from 16 residues. Unmatched junction bases numbered 6, after V lost 4 bases and J lost 0 bases. This CDR3 reads CASSPRGDTSTDTQYF. DNA for the CDR3: TGCGCCAGCAGCCCGCGGGGGGACACTAGCACAGATACGCAGTATTTT.

Turning to this clone: The junction and the germline gene differ at one end; a read error may be behind it. The gene calls are TRBV2 and TRBJ1-2; D gene unclear. The CDR3 length is 12 residues. CDR1 SNHLY and CDR2 FYNNEI come from the germline V gene. DNA of the CDR3: TGTGCCAGCAGTGAACGTAACTATGGCTACATCTTC. It specifies CASSERNYGYIF.

The chain recombines TRBV7-2 with TRBJ2-7; 8 bases are shared with TRBD1. Germline V CDR1 and CDR2: SGHTA, FQGNSA. Germline trimming cut 1 base from V and 4 bases from J; bases unmatched to any gene: 3. This CDR3 region has 14 residues. The CDR3 here is CASSLGQGAYEQYF. The CDR3 region has the DNA TGTGCCAGCAGCTTAGGTCAGGGGGCTTACGAGCAGTACTTC.

About this clone itself: The sample carries other DNA sequences with the same CDR3. The chain carries TRBV5-4 and TRBJ2-1; the match to TRBD2 covers 11 bases. The CDR3 loop spans 15 amino acids. The trim removed 3 bases at V and 6 bases at J, leaving 5 bases unmatched. CDR1 and CDR2 from the germline V gene are SGHNT and YYREEE (reference sequence). The CDR3 DNA follows: TGTGCCAGCAGCTCCGGACTAGCGGGCCTCAATGAGCAGTTCTTC. Translation gives CASSSGLAGLNEQFF.

The chain employs TRBV6-6 and TRBJ1-1, with D unclear. The CDR3 is made up of 15 amino acids. The germline CDR1 and CDR2 sequences are MNHNY and SVGAGI (reference sequence). Trimming removed 5 bases from V and 0 bases from J, with 13 bases in between. Here the CDR3 reads CASSAGDRMNTEAFF. In nucleotides, the CDR3 is TGTGCCAGCAGTGCGGGTGACCGAATGAACACTGAAGCTTTCTTT.

The rearrangement links TRBV6-4 to TRBJ2-1; TRBD2 is a possible D gene (5 bases). This CDR3 region has 14 residues. Trimming took off 3 bases at V and 6 bases at J, with 12 bases between the two ends. CDR1 MRHNA and CDR2 SNTAGT come from the germline V gene. The CDR3: CASSEGLEGNEQFF. CDR3 bases: TGTGCCAGCAGTGAGGGGTTAGAGGGCAATGAGCAGTTCTTC.

The rearrangement uses TRBV15 and TRBJ2-1, with D tentatively TRBD1 (5 bases). V was clipped by 1 base and J by 9 bases, with 10 bases between them. Germline CDR1 and CDR2: LNHNV and YYDKDF (reference sequence). There are 13 residues in the CDR3. The CDR3: CATSRVPGLEQFF. In DNA form, the CDR3 reads TGTGCCACCAGCAGAGTCCCAGGGCTTGAGCAGTTCTTC.

In DNA form, the CDR3 reads TGCAGCGTTCGCCGGGACAGGGGGGTTGAAGCTTTCTTT. This sequence encodes CSVRRDRGVEAFF. The chain couples TRBV29-1 to TRBJ1-1; TRBD1 aligns across 11 bases. The CDR3 is 13 amino acids. V lost 5 bases to trimming and J lost 7 bases; unmatched junction nucleotides: 6. The germline CDR1 and CDR2 sequences are SQVTM and ANQGSEA.

The chain couples TRBV6-6 to TRBJ2-5; D might be TRBD2 (5 bases). The V gene's germline CDR1 is MNHNY and CDR2 SVGAGI (reference sequence). The CDR3 is 13 residues long. V gave up 4 bases and J gave up 11 bases, with 17 bases separating them. The CDR3 DNA is TGTGCCAGCAGTTTCCCATCCGCTAGCATACAGTACTTC. Its translation is CASSFPSASIQYF.